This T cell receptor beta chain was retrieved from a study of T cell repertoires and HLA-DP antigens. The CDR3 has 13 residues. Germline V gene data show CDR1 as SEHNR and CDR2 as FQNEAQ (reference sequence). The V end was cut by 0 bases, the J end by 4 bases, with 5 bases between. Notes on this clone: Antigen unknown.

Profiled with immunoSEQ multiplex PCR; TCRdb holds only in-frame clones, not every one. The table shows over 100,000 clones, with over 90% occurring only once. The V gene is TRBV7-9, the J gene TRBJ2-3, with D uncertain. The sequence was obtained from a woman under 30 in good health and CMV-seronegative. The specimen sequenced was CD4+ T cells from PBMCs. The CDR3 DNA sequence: TGTGCCAGCAGCTTAGCTGGTCCAGATACGCAGTATTTT. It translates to CASSLAGPDTQYF.